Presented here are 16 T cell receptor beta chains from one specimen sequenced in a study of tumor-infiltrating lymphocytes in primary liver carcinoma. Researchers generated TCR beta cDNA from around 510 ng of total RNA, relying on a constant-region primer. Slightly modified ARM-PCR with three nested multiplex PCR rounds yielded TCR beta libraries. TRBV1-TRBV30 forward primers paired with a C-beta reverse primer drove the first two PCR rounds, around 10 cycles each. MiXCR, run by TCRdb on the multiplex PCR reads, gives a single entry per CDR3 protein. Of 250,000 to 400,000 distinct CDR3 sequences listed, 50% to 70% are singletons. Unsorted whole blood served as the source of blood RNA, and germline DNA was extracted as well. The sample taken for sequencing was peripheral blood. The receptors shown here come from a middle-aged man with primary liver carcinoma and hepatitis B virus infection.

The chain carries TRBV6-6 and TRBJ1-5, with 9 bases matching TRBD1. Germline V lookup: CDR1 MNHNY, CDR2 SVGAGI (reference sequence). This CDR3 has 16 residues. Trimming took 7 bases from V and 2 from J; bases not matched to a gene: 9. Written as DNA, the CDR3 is TGTGCCAGCATAACGGGACAGGGAGGCGGCAATCAGCCCCAGCATTTT. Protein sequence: CASITGQGGGNQPQHF.

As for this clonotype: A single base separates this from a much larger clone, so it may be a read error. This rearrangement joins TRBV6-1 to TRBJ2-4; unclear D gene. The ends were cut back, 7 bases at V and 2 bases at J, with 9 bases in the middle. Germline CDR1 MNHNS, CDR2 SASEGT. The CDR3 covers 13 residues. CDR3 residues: CASMGIPKNIQYF. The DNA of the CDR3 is TGTGCCAGCATGGGGATTCCCAAAAACATTCAGTACTTC.

The CDR3 bases are TGTGCCAACGGTGAGACAGGGGGTATGTACAATGAGCAGTTCTTC. It translates to CANGETGGMYNEQFF. The V gene is TRBV6-1, the J gene TRBJ2-1; 9 positions match TRBD1. The CDR3 consists of 15 residues. Germline V gene data show CDR1 as MNHNS and CDR2 as SASEGT. Trimming took 10 bases from V and 4 from J; bases not matched to a gene: 11.

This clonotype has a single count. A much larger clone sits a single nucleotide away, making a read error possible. In DNA, the CDR3 is TGCGCCAGCAGCCCCGAGCCGGGACTAGTGAGCACAGATACGCAGTATTTT. It codes for CASSPEPGLVSTDTQYF. The rearrangement links TRBV5-1 to TRBJ2-3; TRBD2 agrees at 8 bases. The CDR3 covers 17 residues. CDR1 SGHRS and CDR2 YFSETQ come from the germline V gene. The ends lost 4 bases at V and 0 bases at J; junction bases unmatched: 10.

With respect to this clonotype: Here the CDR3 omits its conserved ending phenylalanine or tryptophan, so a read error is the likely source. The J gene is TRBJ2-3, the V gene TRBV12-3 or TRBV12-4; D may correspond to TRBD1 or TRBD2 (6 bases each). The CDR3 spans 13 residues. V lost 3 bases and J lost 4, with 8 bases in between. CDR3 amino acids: CASSLRGADTQYL. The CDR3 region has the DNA TGTGCCAGCAGTTTGAGGGGGGCAGATACGCAGTATCTT.

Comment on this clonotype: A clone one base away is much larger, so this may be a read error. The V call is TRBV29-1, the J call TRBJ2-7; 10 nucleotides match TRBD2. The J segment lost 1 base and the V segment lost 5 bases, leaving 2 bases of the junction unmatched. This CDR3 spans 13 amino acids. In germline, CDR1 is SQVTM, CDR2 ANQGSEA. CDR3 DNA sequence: TGCAGCGTTCAGACTAGCGGGTCCTACGAGCAGTACTTC. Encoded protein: CSVQTSGSYEQYF.

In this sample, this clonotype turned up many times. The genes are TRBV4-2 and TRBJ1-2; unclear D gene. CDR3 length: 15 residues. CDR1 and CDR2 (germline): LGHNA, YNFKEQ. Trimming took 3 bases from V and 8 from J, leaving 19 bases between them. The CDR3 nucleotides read TGTGCCAGCAGCCAGGAAGTAATCGGGGTGGGCGGCTACACCTTC. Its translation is CASSQEVIGVGGYTF.

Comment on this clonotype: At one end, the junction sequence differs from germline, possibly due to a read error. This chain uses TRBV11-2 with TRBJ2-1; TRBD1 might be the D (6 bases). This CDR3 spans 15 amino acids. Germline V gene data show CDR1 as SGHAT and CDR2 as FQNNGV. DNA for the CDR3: TGTGCCAGCAGCCAGGGACAAGGGTATGGCGATGAGCAGCTCTTC. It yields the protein CASSQGQGYGDEQLF.

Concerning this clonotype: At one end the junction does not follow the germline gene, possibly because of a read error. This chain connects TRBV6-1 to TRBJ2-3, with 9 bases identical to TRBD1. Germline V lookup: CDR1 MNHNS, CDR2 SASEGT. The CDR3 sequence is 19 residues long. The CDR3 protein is CASSDLGQGVYQGWDMQYF. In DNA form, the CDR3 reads TGTGCCAGCAGTGACCTGGGACAGGGAGTATATCAAGGTTGGGATATGCAGTATTTT.

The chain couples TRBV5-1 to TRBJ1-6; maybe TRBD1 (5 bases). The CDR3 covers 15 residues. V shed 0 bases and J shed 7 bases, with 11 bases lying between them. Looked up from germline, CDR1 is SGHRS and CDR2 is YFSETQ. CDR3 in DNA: TGCGCCAGCAGCTTGGAAGGGACGGAAAATTCACCCCTCCACTTT. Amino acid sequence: CASSLEGTENSPLHF.

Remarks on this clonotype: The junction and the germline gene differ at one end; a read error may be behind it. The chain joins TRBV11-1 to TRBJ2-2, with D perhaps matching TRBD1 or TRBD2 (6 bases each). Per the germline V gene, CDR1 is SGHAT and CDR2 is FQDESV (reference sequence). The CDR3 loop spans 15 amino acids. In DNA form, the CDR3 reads TGTGCCAGCGGGGGGCGTCCATCGAACACCGGGGAGCTGTCTTTT. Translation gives CASGGRPSNTGELSF.

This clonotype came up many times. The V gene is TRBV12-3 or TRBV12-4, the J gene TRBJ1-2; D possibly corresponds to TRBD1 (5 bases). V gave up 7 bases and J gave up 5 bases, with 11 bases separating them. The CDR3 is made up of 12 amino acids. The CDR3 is CASKGTSYGYTF. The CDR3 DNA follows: TGTGCCAGCAAGGGGACGTCATATGGCTACACCTTC.

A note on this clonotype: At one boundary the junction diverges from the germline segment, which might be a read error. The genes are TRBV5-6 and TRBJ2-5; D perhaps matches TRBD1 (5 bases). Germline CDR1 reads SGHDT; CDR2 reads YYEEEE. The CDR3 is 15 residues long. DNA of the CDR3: TGTGTCAGCAGCTTGGTTTCAGGGCTCAAAGAGACCCAGTACTTC. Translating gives CVSSLVSGLKETQYF.

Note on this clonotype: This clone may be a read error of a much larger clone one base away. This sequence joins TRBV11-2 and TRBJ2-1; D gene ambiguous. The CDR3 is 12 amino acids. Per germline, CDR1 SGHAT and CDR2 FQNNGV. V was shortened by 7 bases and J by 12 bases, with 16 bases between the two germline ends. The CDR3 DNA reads TGTGCCAGCAAAGGTATGGCCCCGTTGCAGTTCTTC. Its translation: CASKGMAPLQFF.

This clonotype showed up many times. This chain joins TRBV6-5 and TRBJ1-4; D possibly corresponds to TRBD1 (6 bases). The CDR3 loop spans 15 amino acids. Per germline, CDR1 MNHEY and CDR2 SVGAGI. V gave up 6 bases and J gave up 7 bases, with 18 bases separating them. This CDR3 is CASRDLGGAAEKLFF. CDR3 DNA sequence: TGTGCCAGCAGGGACTTGGGGGGGGCGGCTGAAAAACTGTTTTTT.

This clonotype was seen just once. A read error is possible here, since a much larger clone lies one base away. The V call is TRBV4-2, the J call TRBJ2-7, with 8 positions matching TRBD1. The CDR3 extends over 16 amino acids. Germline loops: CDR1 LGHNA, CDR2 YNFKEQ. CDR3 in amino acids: CVSSQERQGAIYEQYF. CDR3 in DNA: TGTGTCAGCAGCCAAGAGCGGCAGGGGGCAATTTACGAGCAGTACTTC.